There are a few counts of the clone carrying this T cell receptor (beta chain). Its antigen is unidentified. RNA extraction was followed by reverse transcription into cDNA, which acted as the sequencing template. The assay was immunoSEQ multiplex PCR, and TCRdb's table has in-frame clones only and misses some. The sample holds 150,000 to 200,000 clones, about three fifths seen once. The sample originates from a study of CD8+ T cells in alopecia areata. Study-wide points: Tofacitinib yielded significantly lower scalp clonality and fewer expanded CD8+ clones among the top 100.

Treatment noted: oral pan-JAK inhibitor, 5-10 mg twice daily. V was shortened by 7 bases and J by 4 bases, with 16 bases between the two germline ends. There are 14 residues in the CDR3. Germline values: CDR1 LNHDA, CDR2 SQIVND (reference sequence). The receptor was derived from a human donor with alopecia areata. This chain joins TRBV19 and TRBJ2-5; D ambiguous. The sample here was CD4+ T cells sorted from blood, taken around week 49, from a patient treated with tofacitinib. CDR3 DNA sequence: TGTGCCAGTACGTCCCGTCAGCGCCCAGAGACCCAGTACTTC. Protein sequence: CASTSRQRPETQYF. The full variable domain, rest sourced from reference TRBV19 and TRBJ2-5, is DGGITQSPKYLFRKEGQNVTLSCEQNLNHDAMYWYRQDPGQGLRLIYYSQIVNDFQKGDIAEGYSVSREKKESFPLTVTSAQKNPTAFYLCASTSRQRPETQYFGPGTRLLVL.